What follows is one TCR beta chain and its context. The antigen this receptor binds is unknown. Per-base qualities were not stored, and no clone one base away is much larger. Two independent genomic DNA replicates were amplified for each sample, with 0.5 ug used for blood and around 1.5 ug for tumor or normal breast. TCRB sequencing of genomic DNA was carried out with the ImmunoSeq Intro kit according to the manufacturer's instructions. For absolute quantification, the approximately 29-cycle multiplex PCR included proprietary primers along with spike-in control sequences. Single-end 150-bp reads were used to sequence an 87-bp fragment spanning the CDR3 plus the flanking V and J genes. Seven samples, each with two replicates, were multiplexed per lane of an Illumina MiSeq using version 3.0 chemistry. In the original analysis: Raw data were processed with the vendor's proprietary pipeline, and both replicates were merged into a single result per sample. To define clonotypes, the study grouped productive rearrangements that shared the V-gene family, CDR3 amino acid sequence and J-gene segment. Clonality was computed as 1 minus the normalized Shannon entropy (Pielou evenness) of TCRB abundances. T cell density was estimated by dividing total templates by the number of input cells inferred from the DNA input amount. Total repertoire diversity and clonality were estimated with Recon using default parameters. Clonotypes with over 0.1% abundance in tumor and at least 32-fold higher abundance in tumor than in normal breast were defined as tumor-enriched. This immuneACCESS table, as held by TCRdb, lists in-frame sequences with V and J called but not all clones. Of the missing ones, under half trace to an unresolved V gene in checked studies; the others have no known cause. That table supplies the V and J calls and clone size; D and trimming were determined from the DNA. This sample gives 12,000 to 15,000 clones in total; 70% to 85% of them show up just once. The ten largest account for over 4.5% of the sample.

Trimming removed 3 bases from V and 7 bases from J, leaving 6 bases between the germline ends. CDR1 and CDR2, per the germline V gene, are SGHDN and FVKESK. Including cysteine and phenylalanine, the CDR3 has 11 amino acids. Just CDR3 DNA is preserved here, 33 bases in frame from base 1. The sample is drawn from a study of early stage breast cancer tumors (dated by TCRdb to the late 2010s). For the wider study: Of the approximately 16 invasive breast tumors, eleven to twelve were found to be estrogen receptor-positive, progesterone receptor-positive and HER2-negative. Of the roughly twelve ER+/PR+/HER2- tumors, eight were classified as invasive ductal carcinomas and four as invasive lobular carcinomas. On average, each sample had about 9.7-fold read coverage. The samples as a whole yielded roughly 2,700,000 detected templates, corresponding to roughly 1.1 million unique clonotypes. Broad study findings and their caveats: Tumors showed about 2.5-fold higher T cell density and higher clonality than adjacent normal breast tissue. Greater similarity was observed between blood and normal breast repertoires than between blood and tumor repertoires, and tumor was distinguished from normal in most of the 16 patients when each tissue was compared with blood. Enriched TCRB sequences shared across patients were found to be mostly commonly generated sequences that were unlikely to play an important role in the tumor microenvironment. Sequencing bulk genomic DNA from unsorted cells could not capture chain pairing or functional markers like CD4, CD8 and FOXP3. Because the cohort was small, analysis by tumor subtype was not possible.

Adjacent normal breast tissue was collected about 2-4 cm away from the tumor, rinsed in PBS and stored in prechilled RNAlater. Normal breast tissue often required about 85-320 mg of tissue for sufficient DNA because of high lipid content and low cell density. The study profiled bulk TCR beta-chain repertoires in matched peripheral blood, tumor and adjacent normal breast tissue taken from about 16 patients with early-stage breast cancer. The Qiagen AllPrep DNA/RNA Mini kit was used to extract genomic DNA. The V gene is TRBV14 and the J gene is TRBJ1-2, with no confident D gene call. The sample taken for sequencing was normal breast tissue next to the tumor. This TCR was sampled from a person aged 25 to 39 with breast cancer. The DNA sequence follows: TGTGCCAGCAGCCACGGGTTTGGCTACACCTTC. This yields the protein CASSHGFGYTF.